The rows below give T cell receptor beta chains drawn from one sample of a study of cytomegalovirus exposure and HLA in healthy donors. Assay: immunoSEQ multiplex PCR; the TCRdb copy retains only in-frame clones and omits some. This table holds approximately 90,000 clones, over 85% found once. Sequenced: PBMCs. These receptor sequences come from a woman aged 25 to 39 in good health and CMV-seropositive. Each CDR3 is given with its conserved first and last residue. Each record gives: clone size, D gene, V gene, J gene, CDR3 protein, CDR3 DNA. A D gene is named only where the DNA matches it firmly. Clone size is stated in some rows and not others, as once, few, many or a class when expanded.

once	NA	TRBV19	TRBJ2-2	CASSKDNANTGELFF	TGTGCCAGTAGTAAGGACAACGCGAACACCGGGGAGCTGTTTTTT
NA	TRBD1	TRBV14	TRBJ1-2	CASSQTGASYGYTF	TGTGCCAGCAGCCAAACAGGGGCGAGCTATGGCTACACCTTC
NA	TRBD2	TRBV18	TRBJ2-7	CASSTSGAGTYEQYF	TGTGCCAGCTCGACTAGCGGGGCGGGTACCTACGAGCAGTACTTC
NA	TRBD1	TRBV5-1	TRBJ2-1	CASSLGDRGPYNEQFF	TGCGCCAGCAGCTTGGGGGACAGGGGTCCCTACAATGAGCAGTTCTTC
NA	TRBD2	TRBV28	TRBJ2-3	CASRGLAGVPDTQYF	TGTGCCAGCAGGGGACTAGCGGGAGTACCAGATACGCAGTATTTT
NA	TRBD2	TRBV28	TRBJ2-7	CASSWLASGRKSTYEQYF	TGTGCCAGCAGTTGGTTGGCTAGCGGGAGGAAGTCGACCTACGAGCAGTACTTC
NA	TRBD1	TRBV6-5	TRBJ2-7	CASRRDRVGRYEQYF	TGTGCCAGCAGACGGGACAGGGTAGGCCGCTACGAGCAGTACTTC
NA	TRBD2	TRBV19	TRBJ2-7	CASKKGSGSNKYEQYF	TGTGCCTCTAAGAAGGGAAGCGGGAGTAACAAATACGAGCAGTACTTC
NA	TRBD2	TRBV29-1	TRBJ2-1	CSVEEPGLAGGNSYNEQFF	TGCAGCGTTGAAGAACCGGGACTAGCGGGAGGGAACTCCTACAATGAGCAGTTCTTC
once	TRBD2	TRBV30	TRBJ2-1	CAWRGEGPNEQFF	TGTGCCTGGAGGGGGGAGGGACCCAATGAGCAGTTCTTC
NA	NA	TRBV2	TRBJ1-2	CASRRLGRGGYGYTF	TGTGCCAGCAGGAGACTGGGGCGGGGTGGCTATGGCTACACCTTC
once	TRBD1	TRBV9	TRBJ1-4	CASSVAGGPATNEKLFF	TGTGCCAGCAGCGTAGCAGGGGGTCCTGCAACTAATGAAAAACTGTTTTTT
NA	TRBD1	TRBV28	TRBJ1-3	CASRPDRAVLTSGNTIYF	TGTGCCAGCAGACCCGACAGGGCTGTGCTCACCTCTGGAAACACCATATATTTT
once	NA	TRBV7-8	TRBJ2-3	CASSPPDGRGDTDTQYF	TGTGCCAGCAGCCCCCCCGACGGCAGGGGGGACACAGATACGCAGTATTTT
NA	NA	TRBV28	TRBJ1-5	CASSSTEDSNQPQHF	TGTGCCAGCAGTTCGACAGAAGATAGCAATCAGCCCCAGCATTTT
NA	TRBD1	TRBV7-9	TRBJ2-7	CASSKRDSYEQYF	TGTGCCAGCAGCAAACGGGACAGTTACGAGCAGTACTTC
NA	NA	TRBV4-1	TRBJ2-2	CASSQQGGSEGRTGELFF	TGCGCCAGCAGCCAACAGGGGGGATCCGAGGGACGCACCGGGGAGCTGTTTTTT
NA	TRBD1	TRBV5-4	TRBJ1-2	CASTGGNGYTF	TGTGCCAGTACAGGGGGCAATGGCTACACCTTC
NA	TRBD2	TRBV5-1	TRBJ2-7	CASSLQRGLDEQYF	TGCGCCAGCAGCTTGCAGCGGGGGCTTGACGAGCAGTACTTC
once	TRBD1	TRBV9	TRBJ1-2	CASSVGSGQGYGYTF	TGTGCCAGCAGCGTAGGCTCGGGACAGGGCTATGGCTACACCTTC
NA	NA	TRBV7-9	TRBJ2-6	CASGTPTGTGANVLTF	TGTGCCAGCGGCACCCCGACAGGAACCGGGGCCAACGTCCTGACTTTC
NA	TRBD1	TRBV30	TRBJ2-7	CAWSLGFGGQGPYEQYF	TGTGCCTGGAGTTTAGGGTTTGGGGGACAGGGTCCCTACGAGCAGTACTTC
NA	TRBD2	TRBV19	TRBJ2-7	CASSTMASGSFSAEQYF	TGTGCCAGTAGTACTATGGCTAGCGGGAGTTTTTCAGCCGAGCAGTACTTC
few	NA	TRBV5-6	TRBJ1-1	CASSFGQGMGAFF	TGTGCCAGCAGCTTCGGGCAGGGGATGGGAGCTTTCTTT
NA	TRBD1	TRBV19	TRBJ1-1	CASSSGQGLNTEAFF	TGTGCCAGTAGTAGCGGACAGGGGTTGAACACTGAAGCTTTCTTT
NA	NA	TRBV10-2	TRBJ1-1	CARAGVQGTEAFF	TGCGCCAGGGCAGGGGTACAGGGCACTGAAGCTTTCTTT
NA	NA	TRBV30	TRBJ1-5	CAWSAAGVNQPQHF	TGTGCCTGGAGTGCCGCCGGAGTCAATCAGCCCCAGCATTTT
NA	NA	TRBV7-7	TRBJ2-5	CASSPGSQETQYF	TGTGCCAGCAGCCCGGGGTCACAAGAGACCCAGTACTTC
NA	NA	TRBV6-6	TRBJ2-2	CAIRTGRFDGELFF	TGTGCCATCCGAACAGGGCGGTTTGACGGGGAGCTGTTTTTT
NA	NA	TRBV2	TRBJ2-1	CARTPPRGGYNEQFF	TGTGCCAGAACCCCTCCTAGGGGCGGCTACAATGAGCAGTTCTTC
NA	TRBD1	TRBV19	TRBJ1-5	CASRKDRGRGNQPQHF	TGTGCCAGTAGGAAGGACAGGGGGCGAGGCAATCAGCCCCAGCATTTT
NA	NA	TRBV30	TRBJ1-2	CAWSVGGIYGYTF	TGTGCCTGGAGTGTTGGAGGGATCTATGGCTACACCTTC
NA	NA	TRBV4-3	TRBJ2-1	CASSQPRPGYNEQFF	TGCGCCAGCAGCCAACCCCGACCAGGTTACAATGAGCAGTTCTTC
NA	NA	TRBV2	TRBJ1-1	CVGGDNRNTEAFF	TGTGTCGGGGGAGACAATCGGAACACTGAAGCTTTCTTT
NA	TRBD1	TRBV2	TRBJ2-1	CASIKDRVANEQFF	TGTGCCAGCATTAAGGACAGGGTAGCCAATGAGCAGTTCTTC
NA	NA	TRBV6-1	TRBJ2-5	CASFLGGLTQYF	TGTGCCAGCTTCCTAGGCGGACTGACCCAGTACTTC
NA	TRBD1	TRBV5-1	TRBJ1-1	CASSLSPGTAWAEAFF	TGCGCCAGCAGCTTAAGTCCCGGGACAGCCTGGGCTGAAGCTTTCTTT
once	TRBD2	TRBV7-8	TRBJ2-1	CASTPGRLAGDGSYNEQFF	TGTGCCAGCACCCCGGGGAGACTAGCGGGAGACGGCTCCTACAATGAGCAGTTCTTC
NA	TRBD2	TRBV6-6	TRBJ2-7	CASRPDSGRYEQYF	TGTGCCAGCAGACCAGATAGCGGGCGCTACGAGCAGTACTTC
NA	TRBD2	TRBV18	TRBJ2-5	CASSPGERDGETQYF	TGTGCCAGCTCACCCGGCGAGCGGGATGGAGAGACCCAGTACTTC
once	TRBD1	TRBV18	TRBJ2-1	CASSPLGGLSNEQFF	TGTGCCAGCTCACCACTAGGGGGCTTGAGCAATGAGCAGTTCTTC
NA	NA	TRBV28	TRBJ1-1	CASADRNTEAFF	TGTGCCAGTGCAGACAGGAACACTGAAGCTTTCTTT
few	TRBD2	TRBV7-6	TRBJ2-7	CASSGTSYEQYF	TGTGCCAGCAGCGGGACTAGCTACGAGCAGTACTTC